This T cell receptor beta chain originates from a study of blood T cell repertoires in COVID-19. Across the whole study: COVID-19 samples collected from the United States, Italy and Spain covered acute and convalescent phases. From T cells, B-cell-depleted T cells, or PBMCs came the material, which was cDNA or gDNA.

V was trimmed by 0 bases and J by 4 bases, leaving 16 bases between them. This CDR3 has 16 amino acids. Germline V lookup: CDR1 SGHKS, CDR2 YYEKEE (reference sequence). Original methodology: The authors estimated nucleated cell counts from reference gene primer amplification. Assay used: immunoSEQ multiplex PCR; TCRdb lists only in-frame clones, some missing. The D gene and trimming were derived from the DNA, and the V and J assignments and clone size from that table. Among approximately 410,000 clones listed, roughly 85% were seen once. This chain links TRBV5-5 with TRBJ1-1; D might be TRBD1 (6 bases). The sequence was collected from a woman between 25 and 40 years old with active or convalescent COVID-19. Sequences were obtained from peripheral blood. DNA of the CDR3: TGTGCCAGCAGCTTGGTGGCAGGGGAGTGGGTCACTGAAGCTTTCTTT. It yields the protein CASSLVAGEWVTEAFF.